This T cell receptor beta chain was observed in a study of graft-versus-host responses after intestinal transplantation. Study-wide context: Recipients had transplants, and these were multivisceral, liver-intestinal, or isolated intestinal. Anti-thymocyte globulin induction preceded three to four years of tacrolimus and steroid maintenance in all recipients.

Measured with immunoSEQ multiplex PCR; TCRdb has only the in-frame clones, and not every one. The sample records about 97,000 clones, roughly 90% being singletons. Worth noting for this clone: Its antigen is not identified.

Whole-study findings and limits: Ileal or blood samples showed some GvH clones first, and such clones were also found in recipient marrow.

Germline-derived CDR1 and CDR2 are SGHKS and YYEKEE (reference sequence). V lost 4 bases and J lost 2; bases outside the gene matches: 6. The CDR3 extends over 14 amino acids. The sample was PBMCs, taken 450 to 480 days after intestinal transplant. The clonotype originates from a human patient who received an intestinal transplant, so some T cells may come from the graft donor. J is TRBJ2-7 and V is TRBV5-5; 7 nucleotides agree with TRBD2. CDR3 sequence: CASSPGGDAYEQYF. The CDR3 region has the DNA TGTGCCAGCAGCCCGGGGGGTGATGCCTACGAGCAGTACTTC. The variable domain in full, with the rest retrieved from reference TRBV5-5 and TRBJ2-7, is DAGVTQSPTHLIKTRGQQVTLRCSPISGHKSVSWYQQVLGQGPQFIFQYYEKEERGRGNFPDRFSARQFPNYSSELNVNALLLGDSALYLCASSPGGDAYEQYFGPGTRLTVT.